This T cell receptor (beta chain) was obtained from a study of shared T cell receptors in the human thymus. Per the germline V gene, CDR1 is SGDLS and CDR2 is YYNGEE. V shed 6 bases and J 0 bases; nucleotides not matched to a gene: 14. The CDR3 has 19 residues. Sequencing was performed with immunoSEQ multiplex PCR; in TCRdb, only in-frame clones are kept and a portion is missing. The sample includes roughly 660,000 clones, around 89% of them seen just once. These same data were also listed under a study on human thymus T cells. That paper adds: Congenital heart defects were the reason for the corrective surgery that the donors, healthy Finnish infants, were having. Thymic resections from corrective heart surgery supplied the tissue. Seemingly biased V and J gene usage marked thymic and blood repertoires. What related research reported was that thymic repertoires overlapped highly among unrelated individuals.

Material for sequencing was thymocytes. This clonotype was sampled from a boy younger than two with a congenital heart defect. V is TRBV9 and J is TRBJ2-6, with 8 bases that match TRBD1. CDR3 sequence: CASTRDRGRSVSGANVLTF. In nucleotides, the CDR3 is TGTGCCAGCACCCGAGACAGGGGAAGATCCGTCTCTGGGGCCAACGTCCTGACTTTC.